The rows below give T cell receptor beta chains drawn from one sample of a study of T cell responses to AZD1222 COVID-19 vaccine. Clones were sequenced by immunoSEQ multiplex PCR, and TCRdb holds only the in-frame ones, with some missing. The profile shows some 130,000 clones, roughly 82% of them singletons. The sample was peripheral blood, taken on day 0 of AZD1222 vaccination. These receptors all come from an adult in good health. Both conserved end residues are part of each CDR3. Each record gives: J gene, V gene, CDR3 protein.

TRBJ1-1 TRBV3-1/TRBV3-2 CASSQDYGGPAYPAAFF
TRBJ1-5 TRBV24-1 CATSDRPRPQHF
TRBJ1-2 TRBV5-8 CASSFRPTKAYGYTF
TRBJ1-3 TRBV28 CASTLKGPLSMSGNTIYF
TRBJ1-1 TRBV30 CAWSKRLGVVTEAFF
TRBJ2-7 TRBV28 CASSFSGSPGQSSYEQYF
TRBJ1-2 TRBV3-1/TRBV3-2 CASSQGVRGQGYTF
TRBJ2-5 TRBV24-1 CATSDSPRGGETQYF
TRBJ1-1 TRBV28 CASSSLVPGQGWSTEAFF
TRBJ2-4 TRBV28 CASRLETGVKNIQYF
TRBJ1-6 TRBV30 CAWSGSRGASSYNSPLHF
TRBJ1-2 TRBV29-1 CSVSKSSHRYTF
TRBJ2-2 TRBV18 CASSANIGLASGELFF
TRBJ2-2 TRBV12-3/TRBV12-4 CASSTRTAGELFF
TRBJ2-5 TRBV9 CASSAGTSGGFQETQYF
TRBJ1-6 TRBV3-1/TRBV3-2 CASSEARNSPLHF
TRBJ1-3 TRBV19 CASSMGTGGSSGNTIYF
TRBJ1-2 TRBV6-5 CATRRGDPNYGYTF
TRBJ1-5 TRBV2 CASSGDSNQPQHF
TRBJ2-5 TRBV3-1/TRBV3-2 CASRTSGGETQYF
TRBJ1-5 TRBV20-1 CSARAGQPQHF
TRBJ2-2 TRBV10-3 CAIAGTLNTGELFF
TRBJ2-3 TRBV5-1 CASSLRVAVDTQYF
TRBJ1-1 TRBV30 CAWKGLQPNTEAFF
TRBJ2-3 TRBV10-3 CAISDTDTQYF
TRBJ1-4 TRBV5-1 CASSNGLNEKLFF
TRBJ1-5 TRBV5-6 CASSRDRVSQPQHF
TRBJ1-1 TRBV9 CASSVAVGGLNTEAFF
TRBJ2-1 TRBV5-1 CASSLTGKSNNEQFF
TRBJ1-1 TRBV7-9 CASSLTEAFF